The clone carrying this TCR beta chain was picked up a small number of times. As yet, its antigen is unknown. This sample stems from a study of T-cell reconstitution after alpha-beta-depleted transplantation in children. The CDR3 is 15 amino acids. V shed 3 bases and J shed 2 bases, with 13 bases lying between them. Looked up from germline, CDR1 is SGDLS and CDR2 is YYNGEE. Library preparation (for TCRbeta) was performed with unique molecular identifiers. TCRdb independently ran MiXCR on the PCR reads; one entry per CDR3 protein. The profile covers 200,000 to 250,000 distinct CDR3 sequences, with about 24% appearing a single time and 4% to 5.5% taken by the ten largest. General study points: Expanded graft clones numbering several hundred reportedly gave rise to alpha-beta T cells about two months after transplant. It was newly produced T cells that mostly accounted for T-cell counts and diversity one year after transplant. Surviving recipient T cells and thymic progenitors accounted for the high day-60 TCRbeta diversity observed in some patients.

Sequencing used PBMCs, mostly from graft donor cells, obtained 360 days after TCRalphabeta/CD19-depleted stem cell transplant. This chain links TRBV9 with TRBJ2-3; D gene unclear. The TCR originated in a female patient aged 2-9 years who had a stem cell transplant for congenital amegakaryocytic thrombocytopenia, so the T cells may come from the graft donor. CDR3 amino acids: CASSDGPHYTDTQYF. In nucleotides, the CDR3 is TGTGCCAGCAGCGATGGACCCCACTACACAGATACGCAGTATTTT. The whole variable domain, filled in from reference TRBV9 and TRBJ2-3, reads DSGVTQTPKHLITATGQRVTLRCSPRSGDLSVYWYQQSLDQGLQFLIQYYNGEERAKGNILERFSAQQFPDLHSELNLSSLELGDSALYFCASSDGPHYTDTQYFGPGTRLTVL.